Below, one T cell receptor beta chain is given with its context. Germline CDR1 reads SGDLS; CDR2 reads YYNGEE. The V and J ends lost 3 bases and 6 bases respectively, with 8 bases between them. The CDR3 contains 12 residues. These data belong to a study of blood T cell repertoires in COVID-19. Background on the study: Material from acute and convalescent COVID-19 was sourced from the United States, Italy and Spain. T cells, B-cell-depleted T cells, or PBMCs provided the cDNA or gDNA that served as material.

Researchers sorted participants into cohorts using their self-reported clinical history. In the source study's methods: By means of reference gene primer amplification, nucleated cell counts were estimated. Sequencing was performed with immunoSEQ multiplex PCR; in TCRdb, only in-frame clones are kept and a portion is missing. V and J calls and clone size are given by that table; D and trimming were obtained from the DNA. The sample records hundreds of thousands of clones, almost 90% being singletons. The clonotype originates from a man under 40 who had been exposed to COVID-19. Sequencing was carried out using PBMCs or T cells enriched from blood (not recorded which). The chain employs TRBV9 and TRBJ2-3; TRBD2 is a possible D gene (5 bases). CDR3 DNA sequence: TGTGCCAGCAGCGGAGAGGGCGATACGCAGTATTTT. Protein sequence: CASSGEGDTQYF.